The T cell receptor (beta chain) described here comes from a study of identical twins. Study-level findings and limits: While abundant cord blood beta clonotypes carried fewer insertions, memory repertoires showed no such pattern.

V lost 2 bases and J lost 11, with 16 bases in between. CDR1 SNHLY and CDR2 FYNNEI come from the germline V gene. The length of the CDR3 is 13 residues. The table lists this clonotype with a few counts. The target antigen is unknown. With no exceptions, donors were healthy Caucasians. MiXCR, run by TCRdb on the 5' RACE reads, gives a single entry per CDR3 protein. Of a few hundred thousand distinct CDR3 sequences in the sample, roughly 20% are singletons; the top ten hold roughly 12%. The clonotype comes from a man aged 50 to 60 in good health. This sequence joins TRBV2 and TRBJ2-7; no definite D call. The sequenced material came from naive T cells sorted from blood. CDR3 sequence reads: CASSESPSPSKYF. The CDR3 bases are TGTGCCAGCAGTGAATCCCCCAGTCCCAGCAAGTACTTC.